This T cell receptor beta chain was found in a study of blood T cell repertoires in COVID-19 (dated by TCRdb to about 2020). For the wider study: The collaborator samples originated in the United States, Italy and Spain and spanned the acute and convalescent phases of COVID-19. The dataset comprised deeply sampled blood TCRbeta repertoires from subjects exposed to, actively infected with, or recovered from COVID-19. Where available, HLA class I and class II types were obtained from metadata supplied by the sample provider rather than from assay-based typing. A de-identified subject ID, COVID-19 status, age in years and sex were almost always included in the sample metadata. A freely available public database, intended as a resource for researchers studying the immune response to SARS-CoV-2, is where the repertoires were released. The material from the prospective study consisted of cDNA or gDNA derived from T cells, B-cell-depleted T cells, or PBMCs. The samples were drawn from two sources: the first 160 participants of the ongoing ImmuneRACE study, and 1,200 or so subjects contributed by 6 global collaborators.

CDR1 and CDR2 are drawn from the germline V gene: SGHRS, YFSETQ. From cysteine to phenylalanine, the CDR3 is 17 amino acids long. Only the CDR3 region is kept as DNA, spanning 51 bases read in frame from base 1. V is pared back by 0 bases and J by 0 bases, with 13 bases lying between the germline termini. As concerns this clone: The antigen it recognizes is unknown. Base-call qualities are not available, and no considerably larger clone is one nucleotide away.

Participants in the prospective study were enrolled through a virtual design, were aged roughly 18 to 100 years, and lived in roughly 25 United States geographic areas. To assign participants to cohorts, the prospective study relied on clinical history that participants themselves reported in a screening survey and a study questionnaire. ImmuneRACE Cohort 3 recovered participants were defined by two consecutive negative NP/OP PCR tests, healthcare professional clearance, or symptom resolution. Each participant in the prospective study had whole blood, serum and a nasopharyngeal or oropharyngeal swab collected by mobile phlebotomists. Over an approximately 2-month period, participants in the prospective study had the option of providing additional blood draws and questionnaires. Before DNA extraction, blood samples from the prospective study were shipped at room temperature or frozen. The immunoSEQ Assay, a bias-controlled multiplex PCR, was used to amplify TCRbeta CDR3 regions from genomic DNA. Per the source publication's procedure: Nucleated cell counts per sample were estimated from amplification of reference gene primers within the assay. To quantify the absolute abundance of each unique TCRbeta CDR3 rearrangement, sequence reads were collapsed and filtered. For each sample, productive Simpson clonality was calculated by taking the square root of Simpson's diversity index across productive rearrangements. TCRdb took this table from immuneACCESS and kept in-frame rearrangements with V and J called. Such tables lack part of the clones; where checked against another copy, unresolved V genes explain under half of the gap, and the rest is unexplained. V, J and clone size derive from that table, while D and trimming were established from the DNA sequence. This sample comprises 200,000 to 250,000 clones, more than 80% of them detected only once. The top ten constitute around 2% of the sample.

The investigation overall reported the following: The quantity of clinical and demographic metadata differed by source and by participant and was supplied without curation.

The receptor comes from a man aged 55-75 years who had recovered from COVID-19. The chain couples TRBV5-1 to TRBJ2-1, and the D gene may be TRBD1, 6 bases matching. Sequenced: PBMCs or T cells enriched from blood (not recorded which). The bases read TGCGCCAGCAGCTTGGTTCCAGGGGTTAGCTCCTACAATGAGCAGTTCTTC. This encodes CASSLVPGVSSYNEQFF.